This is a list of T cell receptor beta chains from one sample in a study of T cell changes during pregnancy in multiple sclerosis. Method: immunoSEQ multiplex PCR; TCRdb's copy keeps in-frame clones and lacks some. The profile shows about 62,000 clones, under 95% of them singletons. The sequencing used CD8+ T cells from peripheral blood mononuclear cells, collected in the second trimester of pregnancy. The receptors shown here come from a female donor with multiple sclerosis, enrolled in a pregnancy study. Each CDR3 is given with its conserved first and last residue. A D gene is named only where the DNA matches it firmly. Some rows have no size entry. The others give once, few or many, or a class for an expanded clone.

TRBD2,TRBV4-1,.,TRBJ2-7,CASSQDSGREPFYEQYF,TGCGCCAGCAGCCAAGATTCGGGGCGGGAGCCCTTCTACGAGCAGTACTTC
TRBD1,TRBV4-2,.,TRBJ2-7,CASSQERDSYEQYF,TGTGCCAGCAGCCAAGAGAGGGACAGCTACGAGCAGTACTTC
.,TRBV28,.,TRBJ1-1,CATSPGMNTEAFF,TGTGCCACTTCGCCGGGGATGAACACTGAAGCTTTCTTT
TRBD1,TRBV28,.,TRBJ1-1,CASSSNRGDEAFF,TGTGCCAGCAGCTCGAACAGGGGTGATGAAGCTTTCTTT
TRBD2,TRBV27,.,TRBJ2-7,CASSSLRDYYEQYF,TGTGCCAGCAGTTCTCTCCGGGACTACTACGAGCAGTACTTC
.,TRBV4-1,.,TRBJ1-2,CASSQEFGVTGNYGYTF,TGCGCCAGCAGCCAAGAATTTGGGGTAACAGGGAACTATGGCTACACCTTC
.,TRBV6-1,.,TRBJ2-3,CASSEEFTDTQYF,TGTGCCAGCAGTGAGGAGTTCACAGATACGCAGTATTTT
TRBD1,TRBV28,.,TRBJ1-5,CASNYRGWTGNQPQHF,TGTGCCAGCAACTACAGGGGCTGGACCGGCAATCAGCCCCAGCATTTT
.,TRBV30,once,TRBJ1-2,CAWSRQIDNTF,TGTGCCTGGAGTAGGCAGATCGACAACACCTTC
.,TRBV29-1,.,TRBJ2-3,CSVRGRTDTQYF,TGCAGCGTTCGGGGGAGGACAGATACGCAGTATTTT
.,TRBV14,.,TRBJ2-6,CASSQAGSGANVLTF,TGTGCCAGCAGCCAAGCGGGCTCTGGGGCCAACGTCCTGACTTTC
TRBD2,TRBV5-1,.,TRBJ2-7,CASSEGPSGSGYEQYF,TGCGCCAGCAGCGAGGGACCTAGCGGGAGCGGGTACGAGCAGTACTTC
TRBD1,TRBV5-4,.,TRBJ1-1,CASSWSGTGNTEAFF,TGTGCCAGCAGCTGGTCCGGGACAGGTAACACTGAAGCTTTCTTT
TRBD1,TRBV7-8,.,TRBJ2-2,CASSLAGGNTGELFF,TGTGCCAGCAGCTTAGCAGGGGGCAACACCGGGGAGCTGTTTTTT
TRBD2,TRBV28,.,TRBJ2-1,CASSLSGSGDEQFF,TGTGCCAGCAGTTTAAGCGGGAGTGGCGATGAGCAGTTCTTC
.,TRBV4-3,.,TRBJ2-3,CASSQEAGQPPDTQYF,TGCGCCAGCAGCCAAGAAGCAGGACAGCCCCCAGATACGCAGTATTTT
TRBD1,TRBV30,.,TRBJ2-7,CAWSAGTGGYEQYF,TGTGCCTGGAGCGCCGGGACAGGGGGCTACGAGCAGTACTTC
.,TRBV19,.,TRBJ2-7,CASSTYATSFGEQYF,TGTGCCAGTAGTACCTACGCCACTAGTTTTGGCGAGCAGTACTTC
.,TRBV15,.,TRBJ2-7,CATSREFNSYEQYF,TGTGCCACCAGCAGAGAATTTAACTCATACGAGCAGTACTTC
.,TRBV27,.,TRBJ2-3,CASSLLGSVGDTQYF,TGTGCCAGCAGTTTATTGGGTAGCGTTGGAGATACGCAGTATTTT
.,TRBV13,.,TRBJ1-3,CASSARDYSGNTIYF,TGTGCCAGCAGCGCCCGGGACTACTCTGGAAACACCATATATTTT
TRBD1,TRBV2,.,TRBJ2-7,CASSEGTASYEQYF,TGTGCCAGCAGCGAGGGGACAGCTTCCTACGAGCAGTACTTC
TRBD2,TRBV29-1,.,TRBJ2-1,CSVDDREALLDEQFF,TGCAGCGTTGATGATCGGGAGGCCCTCTTGGATGAGCAGTTCTTC
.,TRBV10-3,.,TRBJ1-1,CAIKGPYTEAFF,TGTGCCATCAAGGGGCCTTACACTGAAGCTTTCTTT
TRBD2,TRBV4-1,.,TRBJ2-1,CASSPEASGSNEQFF,TGCGCCAGCAGCCCGGAGGCTAGCGGGAGCAATGAGCAGTTCTTC
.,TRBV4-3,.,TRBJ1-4,CASSQASSTATNEKLFF,TGCGCCAGCAGCCAAGCGAGCTCGACTGCAACTAATGAAAAACTGTTTTTT
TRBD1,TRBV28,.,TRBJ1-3,CASRPRGITIYF,TGTGCCAGCAGGCCCAGGGGGATCACCATATATTTT
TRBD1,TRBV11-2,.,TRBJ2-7,CASSFGTGLYEQYF,TGTGCCAGCAGCTTCGGGACAGGGTTATACGAGCAGTACTTC
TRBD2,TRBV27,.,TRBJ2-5,CASSIGTSGETQYF,TGTGCCAGCAGCATCGGGACTAGCGGCGAGACCCAGTACTTC
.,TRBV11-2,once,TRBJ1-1,CASSLLGLGTEAFF,TGTGCCAGCAGCTTACTGGGGCTGGGGACTGAAGCTTTCTTT
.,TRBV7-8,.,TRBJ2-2,CASVPPGAGELFF,TGTGCCAGCGTCCCCCCGGGAGCCGGGGAGCTGTTTTTT
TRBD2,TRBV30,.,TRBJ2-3,CAWSDPNPGLAGVGDTQYF,TGTGCCTGGAGTGACCCCAATCCGGGACTAGCGGGAGTTGGGGATACGCAGTATTTT
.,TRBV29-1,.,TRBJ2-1,CSVELSGNEQFF,TGCAGCGTTGAACTTTCAGGGAATGAGCAGTTCTTC
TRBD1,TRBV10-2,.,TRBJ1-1,CASRALQGRFTEAFF,TGCGCCAGCAGGGCCTTACAGGGGCGGTTCACTGAAGCTTTCTTT
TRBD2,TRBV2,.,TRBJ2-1,CASSGLAGDNEQFF,TGTGCCAGCAGTGGGTTAGCGGGGGACAATGAGCAGTTCTTC
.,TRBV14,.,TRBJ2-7,CASSQAYGVGQYF,TGTGCCAGCAGCCAAGCCTACGGGGTTGGGCAGTACTTC
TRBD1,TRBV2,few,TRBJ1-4,CASSEWPGQGAVNEKLFF,TGTGCCAGCAGTGAATGGCCGGGACAGGGGGCAGTTAATGAAAAACTGTTTTTT
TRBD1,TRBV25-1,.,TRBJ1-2,CASSESGTEHHYGYTF,TGTGCCAGCAGTGAGTCCGGGACAGAGCATCACTATGGCTACACCTTC
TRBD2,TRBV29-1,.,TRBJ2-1,CSVEGGTSGRIYNEQFF,TGCAGCGTTGAAGGCGGGACTAGCGGGAGAATCTACAATGAGCAGTTCTTC
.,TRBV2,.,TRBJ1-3,CASSEAKGSGNTIYF,TGTGCCAGCAGTGAAGCTAAGGGGTCTGGAAACACCATATATTTT
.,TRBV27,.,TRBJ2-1,CASSLQGNEQFF,TGTGCCAGCAGTCTCCAGGGGAATGAGCAGTTCTTC
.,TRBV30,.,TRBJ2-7,CAWSQMRAALTYEQYF,TGTGCCTGGAGCCAGATGAGGGCCGCCCTAACCTACGAGCAGTACTTC